This T cell receptor (beta chain) was identified in a study of healthy donors' naive CD4 and CD8 T cells. Turning to the study itself: All functional IMGT TCR alpha variants were covered by new primers. Findings and caveats of the study: Positive CDR3 charge linked to CD4+ cells, negative to CD8+ cells.

V lost 2 bases to trimming and J lost 0 bases, with 8 bases between them. Looked up from germline, CDR1 is KGHSH and CDR2 is LQKENI. The CDR3 is 15 amino acids. Naive CD4+ cells were sorted as CD4+CD8-CD45RO-CD45RA+; naive CD8+ as CD8+CD4-CD45RA+CD27bright. To note about this clonotype: The antigen remains unidentified.

Starting from 450 to 550 ng of total RNA, TCR libraries were made with linear amplification. Each CDR3 protein is one row after TCRdb ran MiXCR on the reads. The sample has 150,000 to 200,000 distinct CDR3 sequences, about four fifths seen once. Sample: naive CD4+ and CD8+ T cells sorted from blood, pooled from several donors. This receptor was taken from a pool of human donors in good health; the sample pools cells from several healthy donors. V is TRBV18 and J is TRBJ2-1; possibly TRBD2 for D (6 bases). The CDR3 spells CASSPYGSSYNEQFF. CDR3 bases: TGTGCCAGCTCACCATACGGGAGCTCCTACAATGAGCAGTTCTTC. Together with reference TRBV18 and TRBJ2-1, the CDR3 gives the full variable domain: NAGVMQNPRHLVRRRGQEARLRCSPMKGHSHVYWYRQLPEEGLKFMVYLQKENIIDESGMPKERFSAEFPKEGPSILRIQQVVRGDSAAYFCASSPYGSSYNEQFFGPGTRLTVL.